Below, 26 T cell receptor beta chains from the same sample are listed, as sequenced in a study of blood T cell repertoires in COVID-19. Clones were read by immunoSEQ multiplex PCR, and TCRdb kept only the in-frame ones, dropping some. The repertoire holds roughly 200,000 clones, 65% to 85% seen once, with approximately 4.7% in the top ten. Sequenced sample: peripheral blood. The source of these receptors is a man in his forties or fifties with active or convalescent COVID-19.

This chain connects TRBV15 to TRBJ1-6, with 7 bases that match TRBD1. Per germline, CDR1 LNHNV and CDR2 YYDKDF (reference sequence). CDR3 length equals 14 residues. The V segment lost 7 bases and the J segment 4 bases; nucleotides outside the gene matches: 4. The CDR3 region has the DNA TGTGCCACCAAGCCGGGACAGTATAATTCACCCCTCCACTTT. Protein product: CATKPGQYNSPLHF.

This clone was counted between two and nine times. The chain carries TRBV6-6 and TRBJ1-5, with 10 positions matching TRBD1. V shed 3 bases and J 2 bases; nucleotides not matched to a gene: 4. Germline CDR1 and CDR2: MNHNY and SVGAGI (reference sequence). The CDR3 has 16 residues. CDR3 coding DNA: TGTGCCAGCAGTTATGGGACAGGGGACGGCAATCAGCCCCAGCATTTT. Its translation: CASSYGTGDGNQPQHF.

The J gene is TRBJ1-1, the V gene TRBV6-6; D remains unclear. Trimming shortened V by 0 bases and J by 7 bases, and 3 bases separated the two germline ends. Per germline, CDR1 MNHNY and CDR2 SVGAGI (reference sequence). CDR3 length equals 11 residues. The CDR3 DNA reads as TGTGCCAGCAGTTACTCCAATGAAGCTTTCTTT. Protein product: CASSYSNEAFF.

The J gene is TRBJ1-6, the V gene TRBV11-2, with TRBD1 matching over 7 bases. CDR1 is SGHAT and CDR2 is FQNNGV in the germline V gene. This CDR3 is built from 16 residues. V gave up 4 bases and J gave up 1 base; unmatched junction bases: 4. The CDR3: CASSSLTGSYNSPLHF. The CDR3 DNA follows: TGTGCCAGCAGCTCCCTGACAGGGTCCTATAATTCACCCCTCCACTTT.

The V and J genes are TRBV7-8 and TRBJ2-3; D perhaps matches TRBD2 (5 bases). The CDR3 contains 15 residues. Looked up from germline, CDR1 is SGHVS and CDR2 is FQNEAQ. The V and J ends lost 1 base and 1 base respectively, with 9 bases between them. The CDR3 sequence: CASSLDARGTDTQYF. CDR3 sequence (DNA): TGTGCCAGCAGCTTAGACGCGCGGGGCACAGATACGCAGTATTTT.

This clone came up a few times. This chain uses TRBV5-1 with TRBJ1-2; 9 bases match TRBD1. The V gene's germline CDR1 is SGHRS and CDR2 YFSETQ. The J segment lost 6 bases and the V segment lost 3 bases, leaving 6 bases of the junction unmatched. CDR3 size: 14 residues. In DNA form, the CDR3 reads TGCGCCAGCAGCTCAGGACAGGGGCGAGATGGCTACACCTTC. The encoded protein is CASSSGQGRDGYTF.

This clone has a single count. The genes are TRBV18 and TRBJ1-6; D is ambiguous. Germline-derived CDR1 and CDR2 are KGHSH and LQKENI. V lost 8 bases and J 1 base, leaving 6 bases between the germline ends. This CDR3 region has 13 residues. The CDR3 protein is CASPPSYNSPLHF. For the CDR3, the DNA is TGTGCCAGCCCCCCATCCTATAATTCACCCCTCCACTTT.

Here the CDR3 reads CATSAGTGVNNEQFF. CDR3 nucleotide sequence: TGTGCCACCAGCGCCGGGACAGGGGTAAACAATGAGCAGTTCTTC. This chain uses TRBV24-1 with TRBJ2-1, with 10 nucleotides matching TRBD1. The junction had 7 bases not matched to a gene; V was cut back by 7 bases and J by 5 bases. Germline CDR1 is KGHDR and CDR2 is SFDVKD. The CDR3 is 15 amino acids.

CDR3 DNA: TGTGCCAGTAGTATCGGGCAGGGCATCTATGGCTACACCTTC. Translation: CASSIGQGIYGYTF. V gene TRBV19 combines with J gene TRBJ1-2, with D possibly being TRBD1 (5 bases). Germline lookup yields CDR1 LNHDA and CDR2 SQIVND (reference sequence). Trimming stripped 3 bases from V and 4 bases from J, with 12 bases between. This CDR3 is built from 14 residues.

Turning to this clone: The same CDR3 is also encoded by other DNA sequences in this sample. The rearrangement joins TRBV5-4 to TRBJ2-2; 8 bases are a match to TRBD2. Germline CDR1 and CDR2: SGHNT and YYREEE (reference sequence). V lost 2 bases, J lost 0 bases, and 0 bases stayed unmatched. The CDR3 extends over 15 amino acids. The CDR3 protein is CASSLAGANTGELFF. For the CDR3, the DNA is TGTGCCAGCAGCTTAGCGGGGGCGAACACCGGGGAGCTGTTTTTT.

The sample holds a few counts of this clone. The chain employs TRBV12-1 and TRBJ1-5; the D call TRBD1 from the table was never checked on the DNA. TRBV12-1 is shown as a pseudogene. The CDR3 length is 17 residues. DNA of the CDR3: TGTGCCAGCAGCCTTCCGACAGGGCATTATAACAATCAGCCCCAGCATTTT. Its translation is CASSLPTGHYNNQPQHF.

This chain joins TRBV5-1 and TRBJ2-3; D is perhaps TRBD2 (5 bases). CDR1 and CDR2 from the germline V gene are SGHRS and YFSETQ. This CDR3 comprises 14 residues. V gave up 1 base and J gave up 4 bases, with 10 bases separating them. This CDR3 reads CASSLRTGSDTQYF. In nucleotides, the CDR3 is TGCGCCAGCAGCTTGCGGACTGGTTCAGATACGCAGTATTTT.

Concerning this clone: This same CDR3 is encoded by further DNA sequences in the sample. The V call is TRBV11-2, the J call TRBJ2-7; 8 bases agree with TRBD2. This CDR3 comprises 17 residues. V lost 1 base and J lost 4; bases outside the gene matches: 12. Germline values: CDR1 SGHAT, CDR2 FQNNGV. This CDR3 is CASSLVGGRGGPYEQYF. CDR3 nucleotide sequence: TGTGCCAGCAGCTTAGTAGGTGGTCGGGGGGGGCCGTACGAGCAGTACTTC. Supplemented by reference TRBV11-2 and TRBJ2-7, the full variable domain reads EAGVAQSPRYKIIEKRQSVAFWCNPISGHATLYWYQQILGQGPKLLIQFQNNGVVDDSQLPKDRFSAERLKGVDSTLKIQPAKLEDSAVYLCASSLVGGRGGPYEQYFGPGTRLTVT.

In this sample, this clone turned up a few times. V gene TRBV5-8 combines with J gene TRBJ1-2, with 8 bases lining up with TRBD1. The V segment lost 3 bases and the J segment 7 bases; nucleotides outside the gene matches: 8. Germline CDR1 and CDR2: SGHTS and YDEGEE. The CDR3 is made up of 14 amino acids. This CDR3 reads CASSSTDRERGYTF. CDR3 coding DNA: TGTGCCAGCAGCTCTACGGACAGGGAGCGTGGCTACACCTTC.

The CDR3 is CAWTGGRGYTF. Written as DNA, the CDR3 is TGTGCCTGGACAGGGGGTCGTGGCTACACCTTC. The rearrangement uses TRBV30 and TRBJ1-2; TRBD1 aligns across 7 bases. The V segment lost 4 bases and the J segment 7 bases; nucleotides outside the gene matches: 3. The germline CDR1 and CDR2 sequences are GTSNPN and SVGIG (reference sequence). The CDR3 is 11 residues long.

The chain is built from TRBV28 and TRBJ1-1; D uncertain. CDR3 length equals 13 residues. V was clipped by 2 bases and J by 4 bases, with 8 bases between them. Germline V gives CDR1 MDHEN, CDR2 SYDVKM. In nucleotides, the CDR3 is TGTGCCAGCAGTTTAAAGAGGGTCACTGAAGCTTTCTTT. It specifies CASSLKRVTEAFF.

The chain joins TRBV9 to TRBJ2-3; 8 nucleotides match TRBD2. Germline-derived CDR1 and CDR2 are SGDLS and YYNGEE. There are 15 residues in the CDR3. Germline trimming cut 0 bases from V and 6 bases from J; bases unmatched to any gene: 6. CDR3 in amino acids: CASSVVDGGADTQYF. The CDR3 DNA reads TGTGCCAGCAGCGTAGTTGACGGGGGGGCGGATACGCAGTATTTT.

This chain connects TRBV25-1 to TRBJ2-4; 7 nucleotides agree with TRBD1. V shed 7 bases and J 7 bases; nucleotides not matched to a gene: 19. Germline values: CDR1 MGHDK, CDR2 SYGVNS. CDR3 length: 17 residues. In nucleotides, the CDR3 is TGTGCCAGCACCGAACGTAGGGGGCCTTCGGGTCAGAACATTCAGTACTTC. As protein: CASTERRGPSGQNIQYF.

J is TRBJ1-2 and V is TRBV6-5, with D tentatively TRBD1 (5 bases). The CDR3 is made up of 14 amino acids. Germline lookup yields CDR1 MNHEY and CDR2 SVGAGI. Deletions cut 5 bases from V and 6 bases from J, with 16 bases between. In DNA form, the CDR3 reads TGTGCCAGCAGTACCCCCGGGGGGAAGGATGGCTACACCTTC. It yields the protein CASSTPGGKDGYTF.

In nucleotides, the CDR3 is TGTGCCAGCAGCCTCAACAGGGTTGGAAACACCATATATTTT. Residues: CASSLNRVGNTIYF. The chain couples TRBV6-5 to TRBJ1-3; tentatively, D is TRBD1 (6 bases). The germline CDR1 and CDR2 sequences are MNHEY and SVGAGI. The V end lost 6 bases, the J end lost 3 bases, and 12 bases lay between the germline ends. The CDR3 spans 14 residues.

CDR3 loop: CAWSTRDRDAGELFF. The DNA for the CDR3 is TGTGCCTGGAGTACCCGGGACAGGGACGCCGGGGAGCTGTTTTTT. The chain has TRBV30 and TRBJ2-2; 9 bases are a match to TRBD1. Germline lookup yields CDR1 GTSNPN and CDR2 SVGIG (reference sequence). The J segment lost 6 bases and the V segment lost 2 bases, leaving 7 bases of the junction unmatched. The CDR3 is 15 amino acids.

The genes are TRBV30 and TRBJ1-1; D uncertain. Germline assignment: CDR1 GTSNPN and CDR2 SVGIG (reference sequence). Trimming removed 1 base at V and 6 bases at J, with 15 bases between. This CDR3 region has 14 residues. The CDR3 DNA reads TGTGCCTGGAGTGCACACGGGAGGTCCGCTGAAGCTTTCTTT. It translates to CAWSAHGRSAEAFF.

The V gene is TRBV7-3, the J gene TRBJ1-2; 8 bases line up with TRBD1. Germline trimming cut 9 bases from V and 7 bases from J; bases unmatched to any gene: 7. The CDR3 runs to 12 residues. From germline, CDR1 is SGHTA and CDR2 FQGTGA. The CDR3 spells CASGQGYFGYTF. The CDR3 nucleotides are TGTGCCAGTGGACAGGGATACTTTGGCTACACCTTC.

The chain recombines TRBV7-7 with TRBJ1-1; 8 bases line up with TRBD1. Germline CDR1 is SSHAT and CDR2 is FNYEAQ (reference sequence). This CDR3 has 14 amino acids. V lost 5 bases to trimming and J lost 5 bases; unmatched junction nucleotides: 7. CDR3: CASSPLWTGTEAFF. CDR3 DNA: TGTGCCAGCAGCCCTCTATGGACAGGGACTGAAGCTTTCTTT.

The CDR3 sequence: CASSPDRNAGSYGYTF. The CDR3 DNA sequence: TGTGCCAGCAGCCCGGACAGGAATGCCGGATCATATGGCTACACCTTC. The chain uses TRBV7-8 and TRBJ1-2; 7 bases are shared with TRBD1. Germline CDR1 and CDR2: SGHVS and FQNEAQ. This CDR3 comprises 16 residues. Trimming cost V 5 bases and J 5 bases; bases outside gene matches: 14.

This chain joins TRBV19 and TRBJ2-7; no clear D. This CDR3 comprises 14 residues. The V end was cut by 1 base, the J end by 5 bases, with 12 bases between. Germline lookup yields CDR1 LNHDA and CDR2 SQIVND (reference sequence). DNA for the CDR3: TGTGCCAGTAGTATAGGTCTGGGTAGCAACGAGCAGTACTTC. Translated: CASSIGLGSNEQYF.